A single sample is the source of the 8 T cell receptor beta chains below, sequenced in a study of T cells in Graves' hyperthyroidism and ophthalmopathy (dated by TCRdb to the late 2010s). Libraries were constructed by multiplex PCR. TCRdb names Illumina HiSeq 2000 as the instrument used. The TCR beta CDR3 regions were amplified from RNA transcripts. For the first round of RT-PCR on the TCR CDR3, the HTBI primer set was used together with the Qiagen OneStep RT-PCR kit. TCRdb redid the processing of the public reads, applying fastp at Q25 and MiXCR, and retained in-frame beta chains. For every CDR3 protein sequence, its rows merge into one entry that carries the most common genes and DNA. This sample gives 350,000 to 400,000 distinct CDR3 sequences in total; approximately 17% of them show up just once. Less than 45% of the sample comes from the top ten. Sequences were obtained from blood. The receptors were sampled from a man aged 18 to 29 with Graves' ophthalmopathy.

The sample holds a few counts of this clonotype. The rearrangement joins TRBV11-2 to TRBJ1-2, with a weak D call TRBD1 (6 bases). V lost 2 bases to trimming and J lost 4 bases, with 14 bases between them. There are 15 residues in the CDR3. Germline CDR1 is SGHAT and CDR2 is FQNNGV. DNA of the CDR3: TGTGCCAGCAGCTTATCACAGGGACTTGGCTATGGCTACACCTTC. It specifies CASSLSQGLGYGYTF.

This clonotype was seen at least ten times. The rearrangement uses TRBV27 and TRBJ1-6; D may be TRBD1 (6 bases). Germline CDR1 is MNHEY and CDR2 is SMNVEV (reference sequence). The CDR3 runs to 14 residues. V lost 5 bases to trimming and J lost 7 bases, with 12 bases between them. The CDR3 sequence is CASSADRINSPLHF. The CDR3 DNA reads as TGTGCCAGCAGTGCTGACAGGATAAATTCACCCCTCCACTTT.

This clonotype was picked up a small number of times. CDR3 sequence reads: CASSLTVQGKNEQFF. The CDR3 DNA follows: TGCGCCAGCAGCTTGACCGTACAGGGCAAAAATGAGCAGTTCTTC. This rearrangement joins TRBV5-1 to TRBJ2-1; TRBD1 might be the D (6 bases). The CDR3 is made up of 15 amino acids. Per the germline V gene, CDR1 is SGHRS and CDR2 is YFSETQ. The ends were cut back, 1 base at V and 7 bases at J, with 15 bases in the middle.

This clonotype was seen ten or more times. This chain joins TRBV6-1 and TRBJ2-1; D may be TRBD1 (6 bases). In germline, CDR1 is MNHNS, CDR2 SASEGT. The CDR3 runs to 15 residues. Trimming removed 6 bases from V and 8 bases from J, with 20 bases in between. The CDR3 bases are TGTGCCAGCAGCCTAACAGGGTTTGGGGTCGATGAGCAGTTCTTC. This codes for CASSLTGFGVDEQFF.

This clonotype was observed many times. CDR3 region: CASSEGQIYQETQYF. The CDR3, as DNA: TGCGCCAGCAGCGAAGGACAGATCTACCAAGAGACCCAGTACTTC. The rearrangement joins TRBV5-1 to TRBJ2-5; tentatively, D is TRBD1 (6 bases). CDR1 is SGHRS and CDR2 is YFSETQ in the germline V gene. The CDR3 has 15 amino acids. V was trimmed by 4 bases and J by 0 bases, leaving 13 bases between them.

This clonotype showed up just a few times. The chain joins TRBV6-1 to TRBJ2-7; 8 nucleotides match TRBD2. The length of the CDR3 is 13 residues. Germline V lookup: CDR1 MNHNS, CDR2 SASEGT. V shed 7 bases and J 3 bases; nucleotides not matched to a gene: 5. The CDR3 here is CASNREGSYEQYF. The CDR3 DNA is TGTGCCAGCAACCGGGAGGGTAGCTACGAGCAGTACTTC.

This clonotype was picked up many times. The chain has TRBV11-1 and TRBJ1-1, with D perhaps TRBD1 (6 bases). The CDR3 consists of 14 residues. Trimming pared 4 bases from V and 4 bases from J, leaving 13 bases between. CDR1 and CDR2 (germline): SGHAT, FQDESV (reference sequence). The CDR3 protein is CASSWDNLGTEAFF. The CDR3 region has the DNA TGTGCCAGCAGCTGGGACAACCTGGGCACTGAAGCTTTCTTT. Combining the CDR3 with reference TRBV11-1 and TRBJ1-1 gives the whole variable domain EAEVAQSPRYKITEKSQAVAFWCDPISGHATLYWYRQILGQGPELLVQFQDESVVDDSQLPKDRFSAERLKGVDSTLKIQPAELGDSAMYLCASSWDNLGTEAFFGQGTRLTVV.

The CDR3 sequence: CASSEAQWTGNYGYTF. As DNA, the CDR3 is TGTGCCAGCAGTGAAGCGCAATGGACAGGGAACTATGGCTACACCTTC. The rearrangement uses TRBV6-1 and TRBJ1-2; 8 positions match TRBD1. Germline V gene data show CDR1 as MNHNS and CDR2 as SASEGT. This CDR3 region has 16 residues. The trim removed 0 bases at V and 2 bases at J, leaving 5 bases unmatched.